Each of the 18 T cell receptor beta chains below was sequenced from the same sample in a study of blood T cell repertoires in COVID-19 (dated by TCRdb to the early 2020s). The receptor library was made with the immunoSEQ multiplex PCR assay. TCRdb mirrors the immuneACCESS table, restricted to in-frame sequences. Some clones are absent from its copies; in checked studies, under half trace to an unresolved V gene, and the reason for the others is unknown. This sample comprises roughly 230,000 clones, approximately 85% of them detected only once. The ten largest clones capture about 6.2% of the sample. Sequencing was performed on PBMCs or T cells enriched from blood (not recorded which). These receptors came from a woman aged 45-60 years who had been exposed to COVID-19.

V and J are TRBV5-6 and TRBJ1-1; TRBD1 aligns across 7 bases. The CDR3 is made up of 15 amino acids. CDR1 SGHDT and CDR2 YYEEEE come from the germline V gene. After removal of 1 base from V and 0 bases from J, the junction contained 3 bases not matched to a gene. Here the CDR3 reads CASSLMGQLNTEAFF. DNA for the CDR3: TGTGCCAGCAGCTTGATGGGACAGCTGAACACTGAAGCTTTCTTT.

J is TRBJ2-4 and V is TRBV5-1; possible D gene TRBD2, 6 bases. The CDR3 is 15 amino acids. V lost 4 bases, J lost 2 bases, and 13 bases lay in between. In germline, CDR1 is SGHRS, CDR2 YFSETQ. CDR3 loop: CASSQGGEPKNIQYF. For the CDR3, the DNA is TGCGCCAGCAGCCAGGGCGGGGAGCCCAAAAACATTCAGTACTTC.

The rearrangement uses TRBV2 and TRBJ1-1; 9 nucleotides match TRBD1. Germline V gene sequence: CDR1 SNHLY, CDR2 FYNNEI. Trimming took 5 bases from V and 1 from J; bases not matched to a gene: 2. The CDR3 runs to 14 residues. This CDR3 reads CASSMDRGNTEAFF. In nucleotides, the CDR3 is TGTGCCAGCAGTATGGACAGGGGGAACACTGAAGCTTTCTTT.

The gene calls are TRBV7-2 and TRBJ1-1; D uncertain. The CDR3 is made up of 15 amino acids. CDR1 and CDR2 from the germline V gene are SGHTA and FQGNSA. V lost 4 bases, J lost 0 bases, and 12 bases lay in between. In DNA, the CDR3 is TGTGCCAGCAGCTCCCGGGTCCCCATGAACACTGAAGCTTTCTTT. Residues: CASSSRVPMNTEAFF.

V gene TRBV9 combines with J gene TRBJ1-2, with TRBD1 matching 7 bases. CDR3 length equals 17 residues. The ends lost 3 bases at V and 3 bases at J; junction bases unmatched: 14. CDR1 is SGDLS and CDR2 is YYNGEE in the germline V gene. This chain's CDR3 is CASSARQGVGSDYGYTF. For the CDR3, the DNA is TGTGCCAGCAGCGCTCGACAGGGAGTGGGTAGTGACTATGGCTACACCTTC. The whole variable domain, remainder taken from reference TRBV9 and TRBJ1-2, is DSGVTQTPKHLITATGQRVTLRCSPRSGDLSVYWYQQSLDQGLQFLIQYYNGEERAKGNILERFSAQQFPDLHSELNLSSLELGDSALYFCASSARQGVGSDYGYTFGSGTRLTVV.

The chain joins TRBV21-1 to TRBJ2-5; TRBD1 was called by the table and not checked on the DNA. TRBV21-1 is a pseudogene. CDR3 length: 17 amino acids. This CDR3 reads CASSPRAGHDILETQYF. The CDR3 DNA sequence: TGTGCCAGCAGCCCCCGGGCAGGACACGACATCTTGGAGACCCAGTACTTC.

This clone has more than one count but fewer than ten. The V call is TRBV3-1 (or the pseudogene TRBV3-2), the J call TRBJ1-4, with D possibly TRBD1 on 6 matching bases. Looked up from germline, CDR1 is LGHDT and CDR2 is YNNKEL (reference sequence). V gave up 4 bases and J gave up 8 bases, with 17 bases separating them. The CDR3 covers 15 residues. The chain's CDR3 is CASSPSSRGDEKLFF. CDR3 nucleotide sequence: TGTGCCAGCAGCCCATCAAGCAGGGGTGACGAAAAACTGTTTTTT.

The chain recombines TRBV13 with TRBJ2-5, with TRBD1 matching over 8 bases. The CDR3 runs 17 residues. V lost 5 bases and J lost 5; bases outside the gene matches: 16. Germline-derived CDR1 and CDR2 are PRHDT and FYEKMQ (reference sequence). DNA for the CDR3: TGTGCCAGCAGCGCCCGGACAGGGATCGGTTCGGGGGAGACCCAGTACTTC. Translating it yields CASSARTGIGSGETQYF. Using reference TRBV13 and TRBJ2-5 for the parts outside the CDR3, the full variable domain is AAGVIQSPRHLIKEKRETATLKCYPIPRHDTVYWYQQGPGQDPQFLISFYEKMQSDKGSIPDRFSAQQFSDYHSELNMSSLELGDSALYFCASSARTGIGSGETQYFGPGTRLLVL.

The chain uses TRBV18 and TRBJ1-3, with D unclear. Germline V gene sequence: CDR1 KGHSH, CDR2 LQKENI. V shed 3 bases and J shed 0 bases, with 12 bases lying between them. The CDR3 extends over 16 amino acids. CDR3 region: CASSPRNRDSGNTIYF. The DNA for the CDR3 is TGTGCCAGCTCACCCAGGAACAGAGACTCTGGAAACACCATATATTTT.

The chain links TRBV20-1 to TRBJ2-7, with D perhaps TRBD1 (5 bases). From germline, CDR1 is DFQATT and CDR2 SNEGSKA (reference sequence). The CDR3 runs 11 residues. With 6 bases removed from V and 4 bases from J, the gap between germline ends came to 10 bases. CDR3 amino acids: CSAHSGYEQYF. The CDR3 nucleotides read TGCAGTGCCCACTCAGGGTACGAGCAGTACTTC.

This clone was detected a few times. This chain links TRBV1 with TRBJ1-3. TRBV1 is designated a pseudogene. The CDR3 sequence is 14 residues long. The CDR3 DNA sequence: TGCACCAGCAGCTCCGGGACTCTGGGAAACACCATATATTTT. It specifies CTSSSGTLGNTIYF.

A few counts support this clone. This chain joins TRBV2 and TRBJ2-3; 9 nucleotides match TRBD1. Germline loops: CDR1 SNHLY, CDR2 FYNNEI. The CDR3 loop spans 18 amino acids. The V gene end was trimmed by 4 bases and the J gene end by 3 bases; junction bases not matched to a gene: 14. CDR3 sequence (DNA): TGTGCCAGCAGTGCGGGGGTCGGGACAGGGTATGTGACAGATACGCAGTATTTT. Protein product: CASSAGVGTGYVTDTQYF.

The V call is TRBV19, the J call TRBJ2-3, with D possibly being TRBD2 (6 bases). Germline values: CDR1 LNHDA, CDR2 SQIVND (reference sequence). CDR3 length equals 12 residues. V lost 8 bases, J lost 4 bases, and 10 bases lay in between. This CDR3 reads CASGPGADTQYF. The CDR3, as DNA: TGTGCCAGTGGTCCGGGGGCAGATACGCAGTATTTT.

The J gene is TRBJ2-7, the V gene TRBV27; D unclear. The CDR3 runs to 12 residues. CDR1 is MNHEY, CDR2 SMNVEV, per germline (reference sequence). Trimming removed 8 bases from V and 0 bases from J, with 8 bases in between. CDR3 nucleotide sequence: TGTGCCAGCGCCAGACTCTCCTACGAGCAGTACTTC. Amino acids: CASARLSYEQYF.

This clone was seen only once. The chain has TRBV12-3 or TRBV12-4 and TRBJ2-3, with D maybe TRBD1 (6 bases). This CDR3 region has 13 residues. The V gene lost 9 bases and the J gene lost 2 bases, with 12 bases spanning the gap. CDR3 sequence: CASKMGATDTQYF. As DNA, the CDR3 is TGTGCCAGTAAAATGGGGGCCACAGATACGCAGTATTTT.

The rearrangement joins TRBV5-1 to TRBJ1-2; TRBD1 aligns across 10 bases. J gave up 2 bases and V 3 bases, and 13 bases lay outside the gene matches. Germline values: CDR1 SGHRS, CDR2 YFSETQ. The CDR3 is 18 residues long. The CDR3 reads CASSSAGQGFFSNYGYTF. Here the CDR3 DNA reads TGCGCCAGCAGCTCCGCGGGACAGGGGTTTTTCTCCAACTATGGCTACACCTTC.

This chain joins TRBV5-4 and TRBJ2-7; TRBD2 aligns across 15 bases. The CDR3 has 16 residues. Germline V gene lookup returns CDR1 SGHNT and CDR2 YYREEE (reference sequence). V lost 3 bases and J lost 3; bases outside the gene matches: 4. The CDR3 is CASSSLGLAGGYEQYF. The CDR3 DNA is TGTGCCAGCAGCTCCTTGGGACTAGCGGGGGGCTACGAGCAGTACTTC.

The chain joins TRBV5-1 to TRBJ1-1, with a possible D match to TRBD1 (5 bases). V lost 4 bases, J lost 0 bases, and 13 bases lay in between. Per the germline V gene, CDR1 is SGHRS and CDR2 is YFSETQ. This CDR3 is built from 15 residues. Written as DNA, the CDR3 is TGCGCCAGCAGCAAGACAGAACCTTTGAACACTGAAGCTTTCTTT. Translated: CASSKTEPLNTEAFF.